This T cell receptor (beta chain) was captured by sequencing in a study of shared clonotypes between healthy human individuals. For the study at large: Aged between 18 and 49, the donors were a couple of women and a few men. CD8 memory received one plate per donor, CD8 naive two, CD4 memory three and CD4 naive three.

Sequencing was at deep level. Original analysis: ImmunoSEQ gave junction-only sequences without quality scores, so filtering differed. Measured with immunoSEQ multiplex PCR; TCRdb has only the in-frame clones, and not every one. V, J and clone size reflect that table, while D and trimming were determined from the DNA. This table has some 2,000,000 clones, about 95% appearing once. Naive-designated CD8 cells lacked CD45RO, were positively enriched for CCR7, and omitted terminally differentiated effector memory CD45RA+ cells. V lost 6 bases, J lost 4 bases, and 11 bases stayed unmatched. Germline CDR1 MDHEN, CDR2 SYDVKM. The CDR3 has 15 amino acids.

What was sequenced was naive CD8+ T cells sorted from blood. The sequence derives from a man younger than 30 in good health. The genes are TRBV28 and TRBJ2-5; 7 bases align to TRBD2. The CDR3 reads CASRRWRELPETQYF. The CDR3 DNA reads as TGTGCCAGCAGAAGGTGGCGGGAGCTTCCAGAGACCCAGTACTTC.